This TCR beta chain was sequenced during a study of cytomegalovirus exposure and HLA in healthy donors. For the study at large: Assignment to the Caucasian-associated ancestry cluster applied to about 80% of the approximately 390 genotyped donors.

Trimming removed 8 bases at V and 3 bases at J, with 16 bases between. From germline, CDR1 is SQVTM and CDR2 ANQGSEA. The CDR3 totals 13 residues. The PCR made use of 60 Vbeta and 13 Jbeta primers. Assay: immunoSEQ multiplex PCR; the TCRdb copy retains only in-frame clones and omits some. This sample carries around 87,000 clones, over 70% of them seen once, and the ten largest clones take 1% to 1.5%. On this clone: Its target is not known.

Study observations and caveats: A few CMV-associated chains proved CMV antigen-specific in vitro. There were about 160 TCR beta chains listed as cytomegalovirus-associated.

Each donor was nominally healthy when sampled (though unrecorded immune exposures were likely). The sequence was collected from a girl aged 2-10 years in good health and CMV-seropositive. Sequencing was done on a sample of PBMCs. The V and J genes are TRBV29-1 and TRBJ1-1; D remains ambiguous. The CDR3 protein is CSTWGGLYTEAFF. CDR3 sequence (DNA): TGCAGCACGTGGGGAGGGCTGTACACTGAAGCTTTCTTT. Full variable domain (remainder filled in from reference TRBV29-1 and TRBJ1-1): SAVISQKPSRDICQRGTSLTIQCQVDSQVTMMFWYRQQPGQSLTLIATANQGSEATYESGFVIDKFPISRPNLTFSTLTVSNMSPEDSSIYLCSTWGGLYTEAFFGQGTRLTVV.